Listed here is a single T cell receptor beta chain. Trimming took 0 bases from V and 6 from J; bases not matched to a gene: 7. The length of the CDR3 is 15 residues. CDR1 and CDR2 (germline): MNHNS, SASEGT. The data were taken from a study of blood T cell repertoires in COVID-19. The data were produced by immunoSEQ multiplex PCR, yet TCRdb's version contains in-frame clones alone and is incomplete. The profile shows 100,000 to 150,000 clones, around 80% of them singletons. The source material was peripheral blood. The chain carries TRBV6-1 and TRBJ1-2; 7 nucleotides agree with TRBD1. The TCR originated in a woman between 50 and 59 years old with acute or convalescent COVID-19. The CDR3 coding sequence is TGTGCCAGCAGTGAAGCGCTACAGGGGAAGAATGGCTACACCTTC. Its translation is CASSEALQGKNGYTF.